By its share, the clone carrying this T cell receptor beta chain is large (0.1 to 1%). The antigen remains unidentified. The CDR3 sequence is 14 residues long. Germline V gene lookup returns CDR1 MDHEN and CDR2 SYDVKM. Trimming removed 3 bases from V and 0 bases from J, with 8 bases in between. The QIAseq Immune Repertoire TCR panel built the libraries from roughly 16 ng of total RNA. MiXCR, run by TCRdb on the reads, gives a single entry per CDR3 protein. The sample lists about 820 distinct CDR3 sequences; 4% were seen once. These data originate in a study of circulating CD8 cells and anti-PD-1 response in melanoma. General study findings and limits: Expanded sorted subsets were checked for tumor reactivity using peptides. Some patients were treatment-naive; others were previously treated.

From live CD3+CD8+TCRalphabeta+ cells, four PD-1 and/or TIGIT subsets were sorted. The chain couples TRBV28 to TRBJ2-5; D unresolved. Sequences were derived from CD8+ T cells from PBMCs, sampled at baseline or after one month of anti-PD-1 therapy (not recorded which). The TCR sequence derives from a human donor with melanoma. DNA for the CDR3: TGTGCCAGCAGTTTCATTACATACCAAGAGACCCAGTACTTC. Translation: CASSFITYQETQYF.